The rows below give T cell receptor beta chains drawn from one sample of a study of T cell responses to AZD1222 COVID-19 vaccine. Only in-frame clones appear in the TCRdb table, and some are missing; sequencing was by immunoSEQ multiplex PCR. This table holds fewer than 150,000 clones, approximately 90% found once. Sample: peripheral blood, taken on day 0 of AZD1222 vaccination. The receptor source for this set is an adult in good health. CDR3s include the opening cysteine and the closing phenylalanine or tryptophan. The D gene is left open where the match is weak. A clone size is listed for some rows: how often the clone was seen (once, few, many), or a class if it is expanded.

>TRBV30|-|TRBD1|TRBJ1-5
TGTGCCTGGAGTAGGGGGGACAGAACAAATCAGCCCCAGCATTTT
CAWSRGDRTNQPQHF
>TRBV18|once|TRBD2|TRBJ2-5
TGTGCCAGCTCGGGACTAGCGGGAGAGACCCAGTACTTC
CASSGLAGETQYF
>TRBV21-1|few|-|TRBJ1-1
TGTGCCAGCATCCTCCGGAACAGGGGGCGCCTTAGGAACACTGAAGCTTTCTTT
CASILRNRGRLRNTEAFF
>TRBV7-2|-|-|TRBJ2-1
TGTGCCAGCAGCTTACCGGTCAGGGTTCGAGAGCAGTTCTTC
CASSLPVRVREQFF
>TRBV12-3/TRBV12-4|-|-|TRBJ1-1
TGTGCCAGCAGTTTAGGGTCCCCCACTGAAGCTTTCTTT
CASSLGSPTEAFF
>TRBV11-1|-|-|TRBJ1-6
TGTGCCAGCAGCTCCCGGGGGAATTCACCCCTCCACTTT
CASSSRGNSPLHF
>TRBV15|-|TRBD1|TRBJ1-6
TGTGCCACCAGCAGAGTGGTTGGACAGGGTCCCGCTAGGCTCCACTTT
CATSRVVGQGPARLHF
>TRBV6-1|-|TRBD1|TRBJ1-6
TGTGCCAGCAGTCGGGACAGGGACAACTCACCCCTCCACTTT
CASSRDRDNSPLHF
>TRBV5-4|-|-|TRBJ2-2
TGTGCCAGCAGCGTTGACGGCAACACCGGGGAGCTGTTTTTT
CASSVDGNTGELFF
>TRBV5-1|-|-|TRBJ2-1
TGCGCCAGCAGCTTTCAAGTGGGGAACAATGAGCAGTTCTTC
CASSFQVGNNEQFF
>TRBV7-8|once|-|TRBJ1-1
TGTGCCAGCAGCCTCCGGACAGCCTTGAACACTGAAGCTTTCTTT
CASSLRTALNTEAFF
>TRBV27|-|TRBD1|TRBJ2-7
TGTGCCAGCAGTAGAGCCTGGACAGGGGCTTGGGAGCAGTACTTC
CASSRAWTGAWEQYF
>TRBV30|-|TRBD1|TRBJ1-4
TGTGCCTGGAGTTCCATTTTCCAGGGGGCGAGCGATGAAAAACTGTTTTTT
CAWSSIFQGASDEKLFF
>TRBV6-5|once|TRBD1|TRBJ2-7
TGTGCCAGCAGCAGACAGGGTCCCTCCTACGAGCAGTACTTC
CASSRQGPSYEQYF
>TRBV5-4|-|-|TRBJ1-2
TGTGCCAGCAGCTTGGGTCCGGGGGTATTGAGCGGCTACACCTTC
CASSLGPGVLSGYTF
>TRBV5-8|few|TRBD1|TRBJ1-1
TGTGCCAGCAGCCAATGGACAGGGACGAACACTGAAGCTTTCTTT
CASSQWTGTNTEAFF
>TRBV7-7|-|-|TRBJ1-4
TGTGCTAGCAGCTTAAATATCCGGGATGAAAAACTGTTTTTT
CASSLNIRDEKLFF
>TRBV2|-|TRBD1|TRBJ1-5
TGTGCCAGCAGTTCGGACAGGGGAGCCAATCAGCCCCAGCATTTT
CASSSDRGANQPQHF
>TRBV13|-|-|TRBJ2-2
TGTGCCAGCAGCACCTGGACTACCAACACCGGGGAGCTGTTTTTT
CASSTWTTNTGELFF
>TRBV29-1|-|-|TRBJ1-2
TGCAGCGTTGAAGGACAGCTAGATAGCTACACCTTC
CSVEGQLDSYTF
>TRBV7-2|once|-|TRBJ1-5
TGTGCCAGCGTCGAAACCGCTGGGGGCAGAACCCAGCATTTT
CASVETAGGRTQHF
>TRBV11-2|-|-|TRBJ2-7
TGTGCCAGCAGCTTAGATACGGCCTCGGCGCGAGAGCAGTACTTC
CASSLDTASAREQYF
>TRBV9|-|-|TRBJ2-5
TGTGCCAGCAGCGTAGAGGCGGGCGGACCTCAAGAGACCCAGTACTTC
CASSVEAGGPQETQYF
>TRBV3-1/TRBV3-2|-|TRBD1|TRBJ1-6
TGTGCCAGCAGCCAAGAGACAGGGGTGAATTCACCCCTCCACTTT
CASSQETGVNSPLHF
>TRBV5-6|-|-|TRBJ2-3
TGTGCCCGCAGCTTGGGGGGGGGCTCGACAGATACGCAGTATTTT
CARSLGGGSTDTQYF
>TRBV7-9|-|TRBD2|TRBJ2-5
TGTGCCAGCAGCTTAGCATCGGGGGGACAAGAGACCCAGTACTTC
CASSLASGGQETQYF
>TRBV6-6|-|-|TRBJ1-1
TGTGCCAGCAGCTGGGGGGGCATGAACACTGAAGCTTTCTTT
CASSWGGMNTEAFF
>TRBV27|-|TRBD1|TRBJ2-7
TGTGCCAGCAGTTACGCGGGACAGGGGTTAAACGAGCAGTACTTC
CASSYAGQGLNEQYF
>TRBV29-1|-|-|TRBJ1-2
TGCAGCGTTGGGGTGAGCAGGGGTACCTATGGCTACACCTTC
CSVGVSRGTYGYTF
>TRBV27|-|TRBD1|TRBJ2-5
TGTGCCAGCAGCCCCCACCGGACAGGGGGCGCGGAGACCCAGTACTTC
CASSPHRTGGAETQYF
>TRBV5-6|-|-|TRBJ1-6
TGTGCCAGCAGCTTGTGGCCACTCAATTCACCCCTCCACTTT
CASSLWPLNSPLHF
>TRBV3-1/TRBV3-2|-|-|TRBJ1-4
TGTGCCAGCAGCCAAACAGGGATCACTAATGAAAAACTGTTTTTT
CASSQTGITNEKLFF
>TRBV5-1|-|-|TRBJ1-2
TGCGCCAGCAGCGTCGGGGGGGACTATGGCTACACCTTC
CASSVGGDYGYTF
>TRBV29-1|-|-|TRBJ1-1
TGCAGCGTCTCCCTGGGGGGGACGGGGAACACTGAAGCTTTCTTT
CSVSLGGTGNTEAFF
>TRBV6-2/TRBV6-3|-|TRBD1|TRBJ2-3
TGTGCCAGCAGTCTGACAGGGTGGGCAGATACGCAGTATTTT
CASSLTGWADTQYF
>TRBV18|-|TRBD2|TRBJ2-7
TGTGCCAGCTCACCTATTAGCGGGACGAGCTCCTACGAGCAGTACTTC
CASSPISGTSSYEQYF